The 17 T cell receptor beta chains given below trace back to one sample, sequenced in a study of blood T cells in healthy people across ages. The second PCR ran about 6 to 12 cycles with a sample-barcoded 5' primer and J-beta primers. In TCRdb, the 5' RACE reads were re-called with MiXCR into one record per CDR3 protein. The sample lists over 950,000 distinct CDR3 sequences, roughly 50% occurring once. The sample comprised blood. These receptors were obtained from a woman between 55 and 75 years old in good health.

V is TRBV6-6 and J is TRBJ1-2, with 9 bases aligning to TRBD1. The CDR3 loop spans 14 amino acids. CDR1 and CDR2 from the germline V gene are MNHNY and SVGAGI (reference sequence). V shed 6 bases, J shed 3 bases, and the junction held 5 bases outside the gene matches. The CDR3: CASREQGADYGYTF. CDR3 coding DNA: TGTGCCAGCAGAGAACAGGGGGCGGACTATGGCTACACCTTC.

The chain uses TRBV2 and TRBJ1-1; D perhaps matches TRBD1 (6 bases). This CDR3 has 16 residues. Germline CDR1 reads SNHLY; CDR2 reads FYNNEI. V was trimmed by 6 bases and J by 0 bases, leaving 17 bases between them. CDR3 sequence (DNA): TGTGCCAGCAGGACGCACCCAGGGGCCCTGAACACTGAAGCTTTCTTT. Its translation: CASRTHPGALNTEAFF. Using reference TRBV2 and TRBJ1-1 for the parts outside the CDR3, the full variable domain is EPEVTQTPSHQVTQMGQEVILRCVPISNHLYFYWYRQILGQKVEFLVSFYNNEISEKSEIFDDQFSVERPDGSNFTLKIRSTKLEDSAMYFCASRTHPGALNTEAFFGQGTRLTVV.

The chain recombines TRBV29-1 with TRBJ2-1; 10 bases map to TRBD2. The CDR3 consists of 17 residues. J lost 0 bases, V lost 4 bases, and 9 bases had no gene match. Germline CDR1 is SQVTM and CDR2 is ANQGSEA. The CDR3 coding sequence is TGCAGCGTTGCGACTAGCGGGCTTGGTAGCTCCTACAATGAGCAGTTCTTC. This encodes CSVATSGLGSSYNEQFF.

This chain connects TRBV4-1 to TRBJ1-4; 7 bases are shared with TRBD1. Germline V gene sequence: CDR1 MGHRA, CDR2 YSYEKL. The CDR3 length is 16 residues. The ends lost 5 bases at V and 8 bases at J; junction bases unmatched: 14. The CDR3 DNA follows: TGCGCCAGCAGCTCGCGGAGGGGGACAGAGAGAGAAAAACTGTTTTTT. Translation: CASSSRRGTEREKLFF.

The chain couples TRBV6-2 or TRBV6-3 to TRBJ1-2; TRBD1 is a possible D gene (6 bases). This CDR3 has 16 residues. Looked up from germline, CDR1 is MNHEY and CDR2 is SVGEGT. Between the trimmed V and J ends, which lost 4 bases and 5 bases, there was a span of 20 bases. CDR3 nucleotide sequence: TGTGCCAGCAGTTCTACTACAGGGAAACCCCGGTATGGCTACACCTTC. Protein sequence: CASSSTTGKPRYGYTF.

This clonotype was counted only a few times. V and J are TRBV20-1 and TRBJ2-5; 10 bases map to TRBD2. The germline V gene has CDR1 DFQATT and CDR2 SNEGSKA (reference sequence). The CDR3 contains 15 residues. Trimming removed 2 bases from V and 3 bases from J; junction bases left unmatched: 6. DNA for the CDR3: TGCAGTGCTAGACCGGGAACTAGCGGGAAAGAGACCCAGTACTTC. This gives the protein CSARPGTSGKETQYF.

CDR3 protein: CASTSKGGNIQYF. The CDR3 DNA is TGTGCCAGCACCTCCAAGGGGGGAAACATTCAGTACTTC. V gene TRBV6-5 combines with J gene TRBJ2-5; perhaps D is TRBD1 or TRBD2 (6 bases each). The closer fit of TRBJ2-4 to the DNA end suggests the J call may be wrong. This CDR3 is built from 13 residues. Per germline, CDR1 MNHEY and CDR2 SVGAGI.

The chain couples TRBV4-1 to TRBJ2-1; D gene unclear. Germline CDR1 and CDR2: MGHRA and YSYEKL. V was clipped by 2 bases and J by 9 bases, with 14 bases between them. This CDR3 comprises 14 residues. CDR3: CASSQNYLVGEQFF. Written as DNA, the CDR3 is TGCGCCAGCAGCCAAAACTACCTAGTTGGTGAGCAGTTCTTC.

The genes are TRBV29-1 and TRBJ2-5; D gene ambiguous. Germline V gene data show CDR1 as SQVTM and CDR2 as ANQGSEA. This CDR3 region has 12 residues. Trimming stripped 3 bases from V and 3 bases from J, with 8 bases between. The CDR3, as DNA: TGCAGCGTTGATCCGCGAGAAGAGACCCAGTACTTC. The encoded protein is CSVDPREETQYF.

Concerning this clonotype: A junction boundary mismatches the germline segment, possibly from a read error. As DNA, the CDR3 is TGTGCCAGTAGTCTCAGGGCTAGCGGGAGCCAAGAGACCCTGTACTTC. Protein product: CASSLRASGSQETLYF. This sequence joins TRBV19 and TRBJ2-5, with 10 bases aligning to TRBD2. CDR1 is LNHDA and CDR2 is SQIVND in the germline V gene (reference sequence). The CDR3 extends over 16 amino acids. The full variable domain, rest sourced from reference TRBV19 and TRBJ2-5, is DGGITQSPKYLFRKEGQNVTLSCEQNLNHDAMYWYRQDPGQGLRLIYYSQIVNDFQKGDIAEGYSVSREKKESFPLTVTSAQKNPTAFYLCASSLRASGSQETLYFGPGTRLLVL.

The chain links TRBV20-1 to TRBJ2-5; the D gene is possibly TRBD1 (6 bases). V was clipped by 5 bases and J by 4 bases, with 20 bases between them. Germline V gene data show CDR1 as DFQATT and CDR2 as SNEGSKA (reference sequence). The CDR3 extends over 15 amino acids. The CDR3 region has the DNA TGCAGTGCTGGCCGAGCACAGGGTTGGTTAGAGACCCAGTACTTC. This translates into CSAGRAQGWLETQYF.

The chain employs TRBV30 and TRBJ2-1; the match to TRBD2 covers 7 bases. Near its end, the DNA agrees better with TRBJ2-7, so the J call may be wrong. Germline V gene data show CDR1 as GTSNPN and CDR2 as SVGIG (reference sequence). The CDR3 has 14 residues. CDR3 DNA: TGTGCCTGGAAGAGGCTAGCGGACTACAATGAGCAGTACTTC. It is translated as CAWKRLADYNEQYF.

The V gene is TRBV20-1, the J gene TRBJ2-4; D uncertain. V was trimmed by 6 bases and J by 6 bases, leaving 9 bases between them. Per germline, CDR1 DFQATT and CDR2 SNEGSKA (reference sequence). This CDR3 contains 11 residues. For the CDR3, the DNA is TGCAGTGCCGCTGACCTAAACATTCAGTACTTC. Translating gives CSAADLNIQYF.

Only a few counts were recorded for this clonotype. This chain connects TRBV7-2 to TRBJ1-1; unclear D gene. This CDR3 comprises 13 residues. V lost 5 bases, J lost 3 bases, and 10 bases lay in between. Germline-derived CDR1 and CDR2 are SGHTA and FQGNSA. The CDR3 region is CASSQWMDTEAFF. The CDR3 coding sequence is TGTGCCAGCAGCCAGTGGATGGACACTGAAGCTTTCTTT.

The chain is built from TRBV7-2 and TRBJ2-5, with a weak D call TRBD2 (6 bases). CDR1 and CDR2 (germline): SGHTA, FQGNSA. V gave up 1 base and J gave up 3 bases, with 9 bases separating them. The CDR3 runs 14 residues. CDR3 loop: CASSLGASEETQYF. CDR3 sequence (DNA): TGTGCCAGCAGCTTAGGGGCTAGCGAAGAGACCCAGTACTTC. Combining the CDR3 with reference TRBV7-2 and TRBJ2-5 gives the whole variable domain GAGVSQSPSNKVTEKGKDVELRCDPISGHTALYWYRQSLGQGLEFLIYFQGNSAPDKSGLPSDRFSAERTGGSVSTLTIQRTQQEDSAVYLCASSLGASEETQYFGPGTRLLVL.

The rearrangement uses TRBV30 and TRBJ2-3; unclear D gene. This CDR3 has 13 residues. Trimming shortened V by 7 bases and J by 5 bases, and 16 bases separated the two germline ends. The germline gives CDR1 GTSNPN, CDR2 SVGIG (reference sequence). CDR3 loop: CASRSPGIDTQYF. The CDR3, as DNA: TGTGCCTCCAGATCGCCTGGCATAGATACGCAGTATTTT.

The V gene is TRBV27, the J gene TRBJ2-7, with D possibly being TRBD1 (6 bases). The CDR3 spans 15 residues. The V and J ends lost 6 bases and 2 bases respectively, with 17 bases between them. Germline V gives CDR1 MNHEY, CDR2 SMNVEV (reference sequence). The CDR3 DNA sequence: TGTGCCAGCAGCAAACCTGGACAGCGGACCTACGAGCAGTACTTC. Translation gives CASSKPGQRTYEQYF.